This T cell receptor (beta chain) appears in the sequencing data of a study of blood T cell repertoires in COVID-19. As for the study in general: Specimens from acute and convalescent COVID-19 originated in the United States, Italy and Spain. PBMCs, B-cell-depleted T cells, or T cells were the source of the cDNA or gDNA that made up the material.

Trimming cost V 4 bases and J 5 bases; bases outside gene matches: 10. The germline V gene encodes CDR1 SGHDT and CDR2 YYEEEE. The CDR3 loop spans 15 amino acids. Authors' analysis steps: Amplifying reference gene primers gave estimates of nucleated cell counts. Profiling relied on immunoSEQ multiplex PCR, and the TCRdb table lists in-frame clones only, not all of them. Clonal size and the V and J genes are those of that table, whereas D and trimming came from the DNA. The table shows 95,000 to 150,000 clones, with approximately 90% occurring only once. The receptor's source is a man aged 40-50 years with acute or convalescent COVID-19. The specimen was peripheral blood. J is TRBJ2-3 and V is TRBV5-6, with 7 bases aligning to TRBD2. CDR3 coding DNA: TGTGCCAGCAGCCCCCTTCGGGGGGTGAAAGATACGCAGTATTTT. Protein: CASSPLRGVKDTQYF.